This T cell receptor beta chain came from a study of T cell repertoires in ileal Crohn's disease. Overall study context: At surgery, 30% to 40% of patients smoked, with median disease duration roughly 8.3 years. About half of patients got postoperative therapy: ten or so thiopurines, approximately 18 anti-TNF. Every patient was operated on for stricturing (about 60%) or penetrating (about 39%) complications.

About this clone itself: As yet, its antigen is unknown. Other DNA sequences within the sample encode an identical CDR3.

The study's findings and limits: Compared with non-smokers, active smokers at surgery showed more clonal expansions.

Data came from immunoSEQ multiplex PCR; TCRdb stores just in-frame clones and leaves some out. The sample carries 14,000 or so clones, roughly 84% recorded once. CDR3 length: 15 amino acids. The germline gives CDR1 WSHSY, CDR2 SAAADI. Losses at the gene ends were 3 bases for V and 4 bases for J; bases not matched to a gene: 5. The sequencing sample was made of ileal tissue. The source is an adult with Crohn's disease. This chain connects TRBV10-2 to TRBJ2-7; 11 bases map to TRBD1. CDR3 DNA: TGCGCCAGCAGTGATGGGACAGGGGGAGGGTACGAGCAGTACTTC. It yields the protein CASSDGTGGGYEQYF.